A single sample gave rise to the 25 T cell receptor beta chains below, sequenced in a study of blood T cell repertoires in COVID-19. Assay: immunoSEQ multiplex PCR; the TCRdb copy retains only in-frame clones and omits some. The repertoire consists of 35,000 to 45,000 clones, with around four fifths occurring once and the leading ten covering roughly 5.3%. Source material: peripheral blood. Every receptor here comes from a man aged 45-65 years with active COVID-19.

CDR3 amino acids: CASSQRTSGVEKYF. DNA for the CDR3: TGTGCCAGCAGCCAGAGGACTAGCGGGGTGGAGAAGTACTTC. This chain uses TRBV3-1 (or the pseudogene TRBV3-2) with TRBJ2-7; 12 positions match TRBD2. CDR1 and CDR2 (germline): LGHDT, YNNKEL (reference sequence). V dropped 3 bases and J dropped 11; count of bases not matched to a gene: 8. This CDR3 region has 14 residues.

The V gene is TRBV11-3, the J gene TRBJ2-2; tentatively, D is TRBD2 (5 bases). Germline CDR1 SGHNT, CDR2 YENEEA. The ends were cut back, 5 bases at V and 6 bases at J, with 10 bases in the middle. The CDR3 sequence is 13 residues long. CDR3 protein: CASSPLAPGELFF. The CDR3 coding sequence is TGTGCCAGCAGCCCCCTAGCTCCCGGGGAGCTGTTTTTT.

This chain links TRBV30 with TRBJ2-7; a weak D match, TRBD2 (6 bases). The germline V and J ends were trimmed by 1 base and 6 bases, with 10 bases remaining between them. Germline lookup yields CDR1 GTSNPN and CDR2 SVGIG (reference sequence). The CDR3 loop spans 12 amino acids. CDR3 bases: TGTGCCTGGAGTGCGACTAGTTCCGAGCAGTACTTC. Residues: CAWSATSSEQYF.

This clone was counted a few times. The chain couples TRBV9 to TRBJ2-1, with D maybe TRBD2 (5 bases). The CDR3 consists of 16 residues. V shed 4 bases and J shed 8 bases, with 22 bases lying between them. In germline, CDR1 is SGDLS, CDR2 YYNGEE. CDR3 region: CASSPRTGTLNYEQFF. The DNA for the CDR3 is TGTGCCAGCAGCCCCCGAACGGGAACGCTAAACTATGAGCAGTTCTTC.

The chain combines TRBV5-1 with TRBJ2-2, with 10 bases aligning to TRBD1. The length of the CDR3 is 14 residues. The germline V gene has CDR1 SGHRS and CDR2 YFSETQ. V shed 4 bases and J 4 bases; nucleotides not matched to a gene: 1. The CDR3 loop is CASSRDRGTGELFF. The CDR3 DNA sequence: TGCGCCAGCAGCCGGGACAGGGGCACCGGGGAGCTGTTTTTT. Full variable domain (remainder filled in from reference TRBV5-1 and TRBJ2-2): KAGVTQTPRYLIKTRGQQVTLSCSPISGHRSVSWYQQTPGQGLQFLFEYFSETQRNKGNFPGRFSGRQFSNSRSEMNVSTLELGDSALYLCASSRDRGTGELFFGEGSRLTVL.

Here the CDR3 reads CASSSTAYTGTSGSYEQFF. CDR3 nucleotides: TGTGCCAGCAGTTCCACCGCATACACCGGGACTAGCGGGAGTTATGAGCAGTTCTTC. This rearrangement joins TRBV28 to TRBJ2-1; 14 bases agree with TRBD2. CDR3 size: 19 residues. Germline V gives CDR1 MDHEN, CDR2 SYDVKM. Unmatched junction bases numbered 16, after V lost 4 bases and J lost 8 bases.

The CDR3 coding sequence is TGCGCCAGCAGCCAAGAAGGGCTAGCATCCTACGAGCAGTACTTC. Its protein product is CASSQEGLASYEQYF. J is TRBJ2-7 and V is TRBV4-1; D might be TRBD2 (5 bases). CDR1 is MGHRA and CDR2 is YSYEKL in the germline V gene. Between the trimmed V and J ends, which lost 0 bases and 1 base, there was a span of 10 bases. The CDR3 runs to 15 residues.

This clone was recorded once. The chain combines TRBV20-1 with TRBJ1-5, with TRBD1 identical over 8 bases. V lost 3 bases and J lost 6; bases outside the gene matches: 7. Germline values: CDR1 DFQATT, CDR2 SNEGSKA (reference sequence). The CDR3 sequence is 14 residues long. The DNA for the CDR3 is TGCAGTGCTAGTGGACAGGGATGGGCTCAGCCCCAGCATTTT. Its translation is CSASGQGWAQPQHF.

This rearrangement joins TRBV7-9 to TRBJ2-1; 15 bases line up with TRBD2. In germline, CDR1 is SEHNR, CDR2 FQNEAQ (reference sequence). This CDR3 is 18 amino acids long. With V trimmed by 6 bases and J by 4 bases, 10 bases remained unmatched. CDR3 protein: CASRIGLAGGPGYNEQFF. Here the CDR3 DNA reads TGTGCCAGCAGAATAGGACTAGCGGGAGGGCCAGGGTACAATGAGCAGTTCTTC.

The gene calls are TRBV7-9 and TRBJ2-5; 10 bases are shared with TRBD1. This CDR3 has 17 amino acids. The ends lost 6 bases at V and 5 bases at J; junction bases unmatched: 15. In germline, CDR1 is SEHNR, CDR2 FQNEAQ (reference sequence). In nucleotides, the CDR3 is TGTGCCAGCAGGCACACTCGGACAGGGGGGACGGGGGAGACCCAGTACTTC. It translates to CASRHTRTGGTGETQYF.

The rearrangement joins TRBV7-2 to TRBJ2-7; D is perhaps TRBD2 (6 bases). The CDR3 spans 15 residues. V lost 2 bases, J lost 0 bases, and 11 bases lay in between. Per germline, CDR1 SGHTA and CDR2 FQGNSA. CDR3 amino acids: CASSLQGTASYEQYF. DNA for the CDR3: TGTGCCAGCAGCTTACAAGGGACTGCCTCCTACGAGCAGTACTTC.

The rearrangement uses TRBV27 and TRBJ2-3; 9 bases agree with TRBD1. Trimming took 5 bases from V and 6 from J; bases not matched to a gene: 6. This CDR3 has 14 residues. Germline lookup yields CDR1 MNHEY and CDR2 SMNVEV (reference sequence). The CDR3 spells CASSRDRAGDTQYF. The CDR3 DNA reads TGTGCCAGCAGTCGGGACAGGGCGGGCGATACGCAGTATTTT.

This chain connects TRBV19 to TRBJ1-2; 7 bases fit TRBD1. Germline assignment: CDR1 LNHDA and CDR2 SQIVND (reference sequence). CDR3 size: 15 residues. V gave up 3 bases and J gave up 7 bases; unmatched junction bases: 11. The CDR3 is CASSIQQGNKAGYTF. The CDR3 DNA sequence: TGTGCCAGTAGTATCCAACAGGGGAATAAGGCTGGCTACACCTTC.

The rearrangement uses TRBV7-3 and TRBJ2-1; TRBD2 matches at 7 bases. Germline CDR1 SGHTA, CDR2 FQGTGA. Trimming cost V 4 bases and J 4 bases; bases outside gene matches: 7. This CDR3 has 15 amino acids. CDR3 DNA sequence: TGTGCCAGCAGCTATGAGAGCGGGAAATACAATGAGCAGTTCTTC. Protein product: CASSYESGKYNEQFF.

The CDR3 here is CASSFFGTSGERNTQYF. The CDR3 nucleotides read TGTGCCAGCAGTTTTTTTGGCACTAGCGGGGAGCGAAATACGCAGTATTTT. The chain recombines TRBV27 with TRBJ2-3; TRBD2 matches 10 bases. The CDR3 length is 17 residues. From germline, CDR1 is MNHEY and CDR2 SMNVEV (reference sequence). Losses at the gene ends were 3 bases for V and 7 bases for J; bases not matched to a gene: 13.

The chain uses TRBV9 and TRBJ2-7, with 9 bases matching TRBD1. Losses at the gene ends were 4 bases for V and 2 bases for J; bases not matched to a gene: 4. The CDR3 length is 14 residues. CDR1 is SGDLS and CDR2 is YYNGEE in the germline V gene. CDR3 in DNA: TGTGCCAGCAGCCCCCGGACAGGGGCCTACGAGCAGTACTTC. It specifies CASSPRTGAYEQYF.

The rearrangement joins TRBV7-2 to TRBJ2-5; no definite D call. The CDR3 consists of 14 residues. Trimming left V 2 bases short and J 2 bases short, with 9 bases between. Germline V gives CDR1 SGHTA, CDR2 FQGNSA. CDR3 in amino acids: CASSLSQIQETQYF. For the CDR3, the DNA is TGTGCCAGCAGCTTAAGCCAAATTCAAGAGACCCAGTACTTC.

The V and J genes are TRBV7-2 and TRBJ2-5; D call uncertain. The V and J ends lost 1 base and 2 bases respectively, with 11 bases between them. Germline V gene sequence: CDR1 SGHTA, CDR2 FQGNSA. The CDR3 is 15 amino acids. The CDR3 loop reads CASSLGSSTQETQYF. CDR3 sequence (DNA): TGTGCCAGCAGCTTAGGATCGAGTACTCAAGAGACCCAGTACTTC.

This clone appeared a single time. The rearrangement joins TRBV11-3 to TRBJ2-1, with 8 positions matching TRBD2. CDR1 is SGHNT, CDR2 YENEEA, per germline. The CDR3 is 15 amino acids. V gave up 5 bases and J gave up 2 bases; unmatched junction bases: 5. The CDR3 nucleotides are TGTGCCAGCAGCGCGCGGGGGGAAACCTACAATGAGCAGTTCTTC. Protein product: CASSARGETYNEQFF.

V gene TRBV9 combines with J gene TRBJ2-2; the D gene is possibly TRBD1 (5 bases). Trimming pared 5 bases from V and 4 bases from J, leaving 18 bases between. Germline V gene data show CDR1 as SGDLS and CDR2 as YYNGEE. This CDR3 region has 16 residues. The CDR3 spells CASRDSVQGSTGELFF. DNA of the CDR3: TGTGCCAGCAGAGACTCGGTGCAGGGCAGCACCGGGGAGCTGTTTTTT.

The chain uses TRBV28 and TRBJ2-2; D might be TRBD1 (7 bases). Trimming shortened V by 7 bases and J by 5 bases, and 23 bases separated the two germline ends. CDR1 and CDR2 (germline): MDHEN, SYDVKM. This CDR3 is built from 17 residues. The CDR3 sequence is CASTAGQSYTITGELFF. CDR3 nucleotides: TGTGCCAGCACCGCGGGACAGTCCTATACAATAACCGGGGAGCTGTTTTTT. Full variable domain (rest looked up from reference TRBV28 and TRBJ2-2): DVKVTQSSRYLVKRTGEKVFLECVQDMDHENMFWYRQDPGLGLRLIYFSYDVKMKEKGDIPEGYSVSREKKERFSLILESASTNQTSMYLCASTAGQSYTITGELFFGEGSRLTVL.

This clone came up once. The gene calls are TRBV19 and TRBJ2-7; 8 bases are a match to TRBD2. The CDR3 sequence is 17 residues long. In germline, CDR1 is LNHDA, CDR2 SQIVND (reference sequence). The trim removed 1 base at V and 4 bases at J, leaving 12 bases unmatched. This CDR3 is CASSIAGGAGAGYEQYF. As DNA, the CDR3 is TGTGCCAGTAGTATAGCGGGTGGAGCGGGGGCGGGGTACGAGCAGTACTTC.

The V and J genes are TRBV9 and TRBJ1-6, with D uncertain. V lost 0 bases and J lost 6, with 7 bases in between. The CDR3 is 14 amino acids. The germline CDR1 and CDR2 sequences are SGDLS and YYNGEE. The CDR3 loop reads CASSVGHTNSPLHF. CDR3 sequence (DNA): TGTGCCAGCAGCGTAGGACATACTAATTCACCCCTCCACTTT.

The rearrangement uses TRBV19 and TRBJ2-7, with TRBD2 matching over 7 bases. V lost 6 bases to trimming and J lost 1 base; unmatched junction nucleotides: 3. The length of the CDR3 is 13 residues. Germline-derived CDR1 and CDR2 are LNHDA and SQIVND (reference sequence). The CDR3 sequence is CASSPLASYEQYF. CDR3 nucleotides: TGTGCCAGTAGCCCACTAGCGTCCTACGAGCAGTACTTC.

The chain uses TRBV4-2 and TRBJ1-5, with 7 bases matching TRBD1. V trimming: 5 bases; J trimming: 0 bases; junction bases outside the gene matches: 4. Germline V gene data show CDR1 as LGHNA and CDR2 as YNFKEQ. The CDR3 loop spans 15 amino acids. The CDR3: CASSRQGDSNQPQHF. CDR3 bases: TGTGCCAGCAGCAGACAGGGAGATAGCAATCAGCCCCAGCATTTT.